A selection of T cell receptor beta chains follows, all from one sample in a study of blood T cells in healthy people across ages. Each CDR3 protein is one row after TCRdb ran MiXCR on the 5' RACE reads. This sample yields roughly 930,000 distinct CDR3 sequences, of which 48% are seen a single time; around 15% belongs to the top ten. The sequenced material came from blood. These receptors originate from a man aged 25-45 years in good health. Each CDR3 is given with its conserved first and last residue. The D gene is left open where the match is weak. Only some rows state a clone size, as once, few, many or a class for expanded clones.

>few|TRBJ2-4|TRBD2|TRBV14
CASSKTSGGDIIQYF
TGTGCCAGCAGCAAGACTAGCGGGGGAGATATCATTCAGTACTTC
>many|TRBJ2-7|-|TRBV4-1
CASSPTTQGSYEQYF
TGCGCCAGCAGCCCGACCACGCAGGGGTCCTACGAGCAGTACTTC
>-|TRBJ2-5|-|TRBV5-4
CASSVEGRFQETQYF
TGTGCCAGCAGCGTTGAGGGTCGGTTCCAAGAGACCCAGTACTTC
>few|TRBJ2-3|TRBD1|TRBV5-6
CASSLGQGAGTDTQYF
TGTGCCAGCAGCTTGGGGCAGGGGGCAGGCACAGATACGCAGTATTTT
>-|TRBJ1-2|-|TRBV29-1
CSGYVPDLGYGYTF
TGCAGCGGGTATGTCCCGGACCTCGGGTATGGCTACACCTTC
>few|TRBJ1-2|-|TRBV27
CASSTAQRPPYGYTF
TGTGCCAGCAGTACGGCACAGCGCCCGCCCTATGGCTACACCTTC
>-|TRBJ2-3|TRBD1|TRBV11-2
CASSPGGGWDTQYF
TGTGCCAGCAGCCCAGGGGGTGGTTGGGATACGCAGTATTTT
>-|TRBJ2-1|TRBD1|TRBV29-1
CSVGGDRVTNEQFF
TGCAGCGTTGGGGGGGACAGGGTGACCAATGAGCAGTTCTTC
>-|TRBJ1-4|-|TRBV20-1
CSAAPMGEPNEKLFF
TGCAGTGCAGCCCCCATGGGCGAGCCTAATGAAAAACTGTTTTTT
>-|TRBJ2-2|-|TRBV11-1
CASSLFSTGELFF
TGTGCCAGCAGCTTATTTAGCACCGGGGAGCTGTTTTTT
>-|TRBJ1-5|-|TRBV27
CASGGTGLNQPQHF
TGTGCCAGCGGGGGGACGGGGCTCAATCAGCCCCAGCATTTT
>-|TRBJ2-7|-|TRBV12-3/TRBV12-4
CASSAGWGYEQYF
TGTGCCAGCAGTGCGGGTTGGGGCTACGAGCAGTACTTC
>-|TRBJ2-6|-|TRBV18
CASSPQYSGANVLTF
TGTGCCAGCTCACCACAGTACTCTGGGGCCAACGTCCTGACTTTC
>-|TRBJ2-1|TRBD1|TRBV3-1
CASTLTGFSHNEQFF
TGTGCCAGCACTCTGACAGGGTTCTCACACAATGAGCAGTTCTTC
>-|TRBJ2-7|TRBD2|TRBV6-6
CASRNSGGSTYEQYF
TGTGCCAGCAGGAATAGCGGGGGCAGTACCTACGAGCAGTACTTC
>-|TRBJ2-3|TRBD2|TRBV4-2
CASSQDGAGGMDTQYF
TGTGCCAGCAGCCAAGATGGAGCGGGGGGGATGGATACGCAGTATTTT
>-|TRBJ2-7|-|TRBV29-1
CSGDAGYEQYF
TGCAGCGGTGATGCAGGGTACGAGCAGTACTTC
>-|TRBJ2-7|-|TRBV6-2/TRBV6-3
CASSYRQISYEQYF
TGTGCCAGCAGTTACCGACAGATCTCCTACGAGCAGTACTTC
>-|TRBJ1-6|TRBD1|TRBV20-1
CSARPQTGYNSPLHF
TGCAGTGCTCGACCCCAGACAGGGTACAATTCACCCCTCCACTTT
>-|TRBJ2-7|TRBD2|TRBV27
CASSLSSGLYEQYF
TGTGCCAGCAGTTTGTCTAGCGGGCTCTACGAGCAGTACTTC
>few|TRBJ2-7|-|TRBV20-1
CSARPGDRLYYEQYF
TGCAGTGCTAGGCCGGGGGACCGACTCTATTACGAGCAGTACTTC
>-|TRBJ1-5|-|TRBV30
CAWTVRGNQPQHF
TGTGCCTGGACTGTGAGGGGCAATCAGCCCCAGCATTTT
>-|TRBJ2-1|TRBD2|TRBV10-3
CAISSPGGDGNEQFF
TGTGCCATCAGCTCGCCGGGGGGGGATGGAAATGAGCAGTTCTTC
>many|TRBJ2-1|-|TRBV14
CASSPGAYNEQFF
TGTGCCAGCAGCCCGGGAGCCTACAATGAGCAGTTCTTC
>-|TRBJ1-6|-|TRBV12-3/TRBV12-4
CASSLGGATLHF
TGTGCCAGCAGTTTGGGGGGCGCTACCCTCCACTTT
>-|TRBJ2-5|TRBD2|TRBV7-9
CASSLGAGEYQETQYF
TGTGCCAGCAGCTTAGGGGCGGGGGAGTACCAAGAGACCCAGTACTTC
>-|TRBJ2-7|TRBD1|TRBV25-1
CASSETPGQGTQYF
TGTGCCAGCAGTGAAACGCCGGGACAGGGAACCCAGTACTTC
>-|TRBJ2-5|TRBD1|TRBV6-1
CATERSGTGEETQYF
TGTGCCACCGAACGATCCGGGACAGGGGAGGAGACCCAGTACTTC
>-|TRBJ1-4|-|TRBV7-9
CASSPGTLGLNEKLFF
TGTGCCAGCAGCCCCGGGACGCTGGGGCTAAATGAAAAACTGTTTTTT
>-|TRBJ2-7|TRBD1|TRBV28
CASSPAGQGADYEQYF
TGTGCCAGCAGTCCCGCCGGACAGGGAGCAGATTACGAGCAGTACTTC
>few|TRBJ2-1|-|TRBV7-2
CAYGGFDEQFF
TGTGCTTACGGCGGATTCGATGAGCAGTTCTTC
>-|TRBJ2-3|-|TRBV4-2
CASSQDSPRTDTQYF
TGTGCCAGCAGCCAAGATTCCCCTCGGACAGATACGCAGTATTTT